What follows is one T cell receptor beta chain and its context. The antigen remains undetermined. Each CDR3 protein is one row after TCRdb ran MiXCR on the reads. Of approximately 1,000,000 distinct CDR3 sequences in the sample, around 32% were seen once. The CDR3 loop spans 15 amino acids. In germline, CDR1 is LNHDA, CDR2 SQIVND (reference sequence). V lost 7 bases and J lost 2, with 15 bases in between. The data belong to a study of T cell repertoires in cytomegalovirus infection. Study findings and constraints: CMV carriers having the relevant HLA were flagged by cumulative public TCR beta family frequency.

This chain joins TRBV19 and TRBJ2-1; D is uncertain. This specimen consisted of cultured CD8+ T cells from PBMCs, obtained from culture after CMV antigen stimulation. This TCR derives from a human donor in good health (CMV status not recorded). Some clones in this sample may be carry-over from other donors' samples. CDR3 sequence reads: CASTPLATAYNEQFF. In DNA form, the CDR3 reads TGTGCCAGTACCCCTCTCGCGACGGCCTACAATGAGCAGTTCTTC.